This T cell receptor (beta chain) was captured in a study of blood T cell repertoires in COVID-19. Enrolled through a virtual design, the participants were between roughly 18 and 95 years of age and came from roughly 22 US areas. Germline assignment: CDR1 SSHAT and CDR2 FNYEAQ (reference sequence). This CDR3 is built from 15 residues. The V and J ends lost 5 bases and 3 bases respectively, with 14 bases between them. The protocol was immunoSEQ multiplex PCR, while the TCRdb copy is restricted to in-frame clones and leaves out a portion. The sample has some 130,000 clones, 84% seen once. The specimen sequenced was PBMCs or T cells enriched from blood (not recorded which). This chain links TRBV7-7 with TRBJ2-1; no clear D. The sequence was collected from a man aged 40-50 years with acute COVID-19. The CDR3 region is CASSRSFDRYNEQFF. The CDR3 DNA sequence: TGTGCCAGCAGCAGGAGTTTCGATCGCTACAATGAGCAGTTCTTC.